This T cell receptor beta chain was recovered during a study of identical twins. This clonotype occurred many times. TCRdb analysed the 5' RACE reads with MiXCR anew, one entry per CDR3 protein. Of about 720,000 distinct CDR3 sequences in the sample, around 8.6% were seen once. The CDR3 runs to 15 residues. Germline CDR1 reads SGHRS; CDR2 reads YFSETQ. The V end was cut by 2 bases, the J end by 4 bases, with 12 bases between. This sample also appeared in a second study, on yellow fever vaccine responses in identical twins.

V gene TRBV5-1 combines with J gene TRBJ2-2; D possibly corresponds to TRBD2 (6 bases). The sample was PBMCs. This TCR was sampled from a woman under 30 in good health. In DNA form, the CDR3 reads TGCGCCAGCAGCTTCGGGGGAGTCCCCACCGGGGAGCTGTTTTTT. Translating it yields CASSFGGVPTGELFF.